This TCR beta chain was observed in a study of T cell responses to AZD1222 COVID-19 vaccine. Turning to this clone: Its cognate antigen is unknown.

Some clones are missing from TCRdb's copy, which holds only in-frame ones; the method was immunoSEQ multiplex PCR. The sample has fewer than 150,000 clones; around 89% are singletons. Study conclusions and caveats: Along spike, vaccine-associated CD4 TCRs were found throughout, with dominance at 160-218 and 743-854.

This clonotype was sampled from an adult who received the AZD1222 COVID-19 vaccine. The specimen comprised peripheral blood, sampled 28 days after the second AZD1222 dose.

CDR3: CASSRGQGPNTEAFF. DNA of the CDR3: TGCGCCAGCAGCCGCGGACAGGGGCCGAACACTGAAGCTTTCTTT. The rearrangement joins TRBV4-1 to TRBJ1-1, with TRBD1 identical over 9 bases. CDR3 size: 15 residues. Per germline, CDR1 MGHRA and CDR2 YSYEKL. Germline trimming cut 4 bases from V and 1 base from J; bases unmatched to any gene: 4.